What follows describes a single T cell receptor beta chain. The repertoire was sequenced with immunoSEQ multiplex PCR; TCRdb's copy has only in-frame clones and lacks some. The table includes more than 250,000 clones, 65% to 90% detected once. The source of the sample is a study of blood T cell repertoires in COVID-19. Trimming removed 3 bases from V and 8 bases from J; junction bases left unmatched: 5. Germline V CDR1 and CDR2: MDHEN, SYDVKM. The CDR3 has 15 residues. The receptor was isolated from a man aged 50 to 59 with active or convalescent COVID-19. Sample: peripheral blood. The chain has TRBV28 and TRBJ2-1; TRBD2 matches at 12 bases. CDR3 sequence (DNA): TGTGCCAGCAGTTTTCGGACTAGCGGGGCCCATGAGCAGTTCTTC. This sequence encodes CASSFRTSGAHEQFF.